The 9 T cell receptor beta chains below come from one sample, sequenced in a study of beta chain features in type 1 diabetes (dated by TCRdb to the late 2010s). Library preparation employed the immunoSEQ multiplex PCR assay. All of the isolated RNA was reverse transcribed with the High Capacity cDNA Reverse Transcription Kit, so expressed TCRB transcripts were sequenced. The source is immuneACCESS, and TCRdb retained only in-frame sequences with V and J called. Part of the clones is not carried over; for the studies checked, unresolved V genes explain less than half of this, and the remainder is unexplained. Counted in this sample were roughly 340,000 clones; around 12% of them appeared once. The ten largest clones add up to around 0.0099% of the sample. Overall study outcomes, separate from this receptor: Type 1 diabetes patients showed a moderate but significant shortening of TCRB CDR3 length in all four CD4+ subsets.

The antigens for these receptors are not known. The source material was naive CD4+ T cells from blood. The cell subset or site label of this sample denotes: true naive CD4+ T cells. These receptors all stem from a woman under 30 with type 1 diabetes.

This clone was counted a few times. The chain couples TRBV19 to TRBJ2-6, with D unclear. The CDR3 totals 13 residues. Germline loops: CDR1 LNHDA, CDR2 SQIVND (reference sequence). V lost 7 bases, J lost 1 base, and 5 bases lay in between. This chain's CDR3 is CASTQSGANVLTF. CDR3 nucleotide sequence: TGTGCCAGTACCCAGTCTGGGGCCAACGTCCTGACTTTC.

J is TRBJ1-2 and V is TRBV18, with 12 bases identical to TRBD1. The CDR3 has 16 amino acids. The V gene's germline CDR1 is KGHSH and CDR2 LQKENI. The J segment lost 5 bases and the V segment lost 3 bases, leaving 7 bases of the junction unmatched. DNA for the CDR3: TGTGCCAGCTCACCTATCCCGGGACAGGGGGCATATGGCTACACCTTC. Translation gives CASSPIPGQGAYGYTF.

This clone has more than one count but fewer than ten. The chain has TRBV29-1 and TRBJ2-3, with 9 bases identical to TRBD1. The germline CDR1 and CDR2 sequences are SQVTM and ANQGSEA. CDR3 length: 11 residues. The ends lost 7 bases at V and 8 bases at J; junction bases unmatched: 4. In nucleotides, the CDR3 is TGCAGCGACCGACAGGGGGGTACGCAGTATTTT. Protein: CSDRQGGTQYF.

This clone was seen a handful of times. The rearrangement joins TRBV4-3 to TRBJ1-4; perhaps TRBD1 as D (5 bases). Trimming cost V 4 bases and J 6 bases, with 12 bases left between them. CDR3 length: 14 amino acids. CDR1 and CDR2 (germline): LGHNA, YSLEER. CDR3 DNA: TGCGCCAGCAGCCGACAGTTGAATGATGAAAAACTGTTTTTT. Amino acid sequence: CASSRQLNDEKLFF.

This clone came up a few times. This chain links TRBV4-3 with TRBJ2-1; 14 positions match TRBD2. V was clipped by 6 bases and J by 10 bases; unmatched bases: 8. Germline CDR1 LGHNA, CDR2 YSLEER. The CDR3 totals 15 residues. CDR3 sequence: CASRLTSGGDWEQFF. For the CDR3, the DNA is TGCGCCAGCAGGTTGACTAGCGGGGGGGATTGGGAGCAGTTCTTC.

The rearrangement joins TRBV5-4 to TRBJ2-3, with D tentatively TRBD1 (5 bases). CDR1 SGHNT and CDR2 YYREEE come from the germline V gene (reference sequence). With 2 bases removed from V and 2 bases from J, the gap between germline ends came to 9 bases. The length of the CDR3 is 14 residues. As DNA, the CDR3 is TGTGCCAGCAGCTTAAGGGGCAACACAGATACGCAGTATTTT. Its translation is CASSLRGNTDTQYF. Using reference TRBV5-4 and TRBJ2-3 for the parts outside the CDR3, the full variable domain is ETGVTQSPTHLIKTRGQQVTLRCSSQSGHNTVSWYQQALGQGPQFIFQYYREEENGRGNFPPRFSGLQFPNYSSELNVNALELDDSALYLCASSLRGNTDTQYFGPGTRLTVL.

This clone was counted between two and nine times. This chain connects TRBV19 to TRBJ1-2, with 11 nucleotides matching TRBD1. This CDR3 spans 19 amino acids. CDR1 LNHDA and CDR2 SQIVND come from the germline V gene (reference sequence). V dropped 5 bases and J dropped 5; count of bases not matched to a gene: 19. The CDR3 sequence: CASSSGSRTGGSMGYGYTF. The DNA of the CDR3 is TGTGCCAGTAGTTCAGGCTCGAGGACAGGGGGCTCTATGGGGTATGGCTACACCTTC. The whole variable domain, remainder taken from reference TRBV19 and TRBJ1-2, is DGGITQSPKYLFRKEGQNVTLSCEQNLNHDAMYWYRQDPGQGLRLIYYSQIVNDFQKGDIAEGYSVSREKKESFPLTVTSAQKNPTAFYLCASSSGSRTGGSMGYGYTFGSGTRLTVV.

In DNA, the CDR3 is TGTGCCAGCAGCTTATTGGCAGGGAAGAATCAGCCCCAGCATTTT. It encodes CASSLLAGKNQPQHF. V gene TRBV11-2 combines with J gene TRBJ1-5; D perhaps matches TRBD1 (5 bases). From germline, CDR1 is SGHAT and CDR2 FQNNGV. Trimming shortened V by 2 bases and J by 4 bases, and 12 bases separated the two germline ends. The length of the CDR3 is 15 residues.

The table lists this clone with a few counts. The chain uses TRBV25-1 and TRBJ2-5; 10 positions match TRBD1. V dropped 6 bases and J dropped 5; count of bases not matched to a gene: 9. The CDR3 contains 15 residues. Germline values: CDR1 MGHDK, CDR2 SYGVNS. The CDR3 DNA reads as TGTGCCAGCAGCGACCCGGGACAGGGGATCGAGACCCAGTACTTC. Translated: CASSDPGQGIETQYF.